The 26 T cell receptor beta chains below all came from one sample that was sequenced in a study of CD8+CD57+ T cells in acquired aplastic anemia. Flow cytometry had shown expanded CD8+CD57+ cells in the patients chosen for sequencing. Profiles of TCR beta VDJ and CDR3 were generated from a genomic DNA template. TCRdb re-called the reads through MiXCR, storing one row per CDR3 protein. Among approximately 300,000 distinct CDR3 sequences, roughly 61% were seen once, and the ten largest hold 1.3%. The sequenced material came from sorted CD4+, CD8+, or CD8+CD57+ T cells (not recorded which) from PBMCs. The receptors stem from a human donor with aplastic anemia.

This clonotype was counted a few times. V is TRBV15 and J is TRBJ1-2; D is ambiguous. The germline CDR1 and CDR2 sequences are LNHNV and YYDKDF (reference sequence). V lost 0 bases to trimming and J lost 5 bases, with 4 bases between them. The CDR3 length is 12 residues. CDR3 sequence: CATSRDTYGYTF. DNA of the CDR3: TGTGCCACCAGCAGAGACACGTATGGCTACACCTTC.

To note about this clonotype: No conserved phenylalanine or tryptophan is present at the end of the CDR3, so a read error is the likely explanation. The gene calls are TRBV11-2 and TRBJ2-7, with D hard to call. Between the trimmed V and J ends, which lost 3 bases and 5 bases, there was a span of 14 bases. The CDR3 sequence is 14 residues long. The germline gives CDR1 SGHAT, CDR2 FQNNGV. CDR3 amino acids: CASSFQEASHEQYC. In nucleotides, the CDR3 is TGTGCCAGCAGCTTTCAAGAGGCATCCCACGAGCAGTACTGC.

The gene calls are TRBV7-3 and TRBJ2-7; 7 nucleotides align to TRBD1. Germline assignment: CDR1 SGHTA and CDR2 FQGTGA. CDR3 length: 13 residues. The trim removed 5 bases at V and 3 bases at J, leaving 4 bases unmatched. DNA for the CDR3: TGTGCCAGCAGCACCCGACAGGGCTACGAGCAGTACTTC. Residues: CASSTRQGYEQYF.

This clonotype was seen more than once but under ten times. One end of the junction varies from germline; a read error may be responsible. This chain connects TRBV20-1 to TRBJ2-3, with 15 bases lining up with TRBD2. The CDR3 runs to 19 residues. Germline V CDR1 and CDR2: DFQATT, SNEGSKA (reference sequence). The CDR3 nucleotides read TGCAGTGCCAGAGGACTAGCGGGAGGGGGACGGGAAACCTACAATGAGCAGTATTTT. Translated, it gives CSARGLAGGGRETYNEQYF.

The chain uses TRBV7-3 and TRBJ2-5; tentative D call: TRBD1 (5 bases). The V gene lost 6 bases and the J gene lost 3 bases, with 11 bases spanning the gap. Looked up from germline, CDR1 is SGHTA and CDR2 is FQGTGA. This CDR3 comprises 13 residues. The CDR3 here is CASSRSTEETQYF. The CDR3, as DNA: TGTGCCAGCAGTCGATCGACAGAAGAGACCCAGTACTTC.

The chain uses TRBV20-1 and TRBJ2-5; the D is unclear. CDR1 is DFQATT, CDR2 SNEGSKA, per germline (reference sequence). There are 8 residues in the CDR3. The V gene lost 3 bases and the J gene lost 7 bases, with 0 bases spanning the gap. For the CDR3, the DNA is TGCAGTGCTAGGACCCAGTACTTC. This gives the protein CSARTQYF.

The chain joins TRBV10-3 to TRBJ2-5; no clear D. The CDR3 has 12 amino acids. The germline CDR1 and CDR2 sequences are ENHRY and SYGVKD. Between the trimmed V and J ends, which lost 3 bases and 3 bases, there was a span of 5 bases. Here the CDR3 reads CAISENEETQYF. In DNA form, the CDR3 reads TGTGCCATCAGTGAAAATGAAGAGACCCAGTACTTC.

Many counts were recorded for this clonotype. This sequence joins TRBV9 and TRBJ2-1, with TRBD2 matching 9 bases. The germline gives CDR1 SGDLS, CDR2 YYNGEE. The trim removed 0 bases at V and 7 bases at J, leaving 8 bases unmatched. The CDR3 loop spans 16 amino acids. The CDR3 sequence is CASSVEGSGSWNEQFF. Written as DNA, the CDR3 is TGTGCCAGCAGCGTAGAGGGTAGCGGGAGTTGGAATGAGCAGTTCTTC. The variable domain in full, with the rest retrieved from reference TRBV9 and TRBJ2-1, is DSGVTQTPKHLITATGQRVTLRCSPRSGDLSVYWYQQSLDQGLQFLIQYYNGEERAKGNILERFSAQQFPDLHSELNLSSLELGDSALYFCASSVEGSGSWNEQFFGPGTRLTVL.

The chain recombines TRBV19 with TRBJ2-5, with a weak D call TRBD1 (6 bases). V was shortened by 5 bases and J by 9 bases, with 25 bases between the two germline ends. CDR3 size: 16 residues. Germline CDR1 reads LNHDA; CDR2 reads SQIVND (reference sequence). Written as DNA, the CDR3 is TGTGCCAGTAGTGCCACAGGGTTAGGTCGCAATCAGCCCCAGTACTTC. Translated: CASSATGLGRNQPQYF.

The CDR3 loop reads CASSLQGGSETQYF. The CDR3 nucleotides read TGTGCCAGCAGCTTACAGGGTGGATCGGAGACCCAGTACTTC. V is TRBV7-9 and J is TRBJ2-5; TRBD1 might be the D (5 bases). V shed 2 bases and J shed 5 bases, with 12 bases lying between them. Looked up from germline, CDR1 is SEHNR and CDR2 is FQNEAQ (reference sequence). CDR3 size: 14 residues.

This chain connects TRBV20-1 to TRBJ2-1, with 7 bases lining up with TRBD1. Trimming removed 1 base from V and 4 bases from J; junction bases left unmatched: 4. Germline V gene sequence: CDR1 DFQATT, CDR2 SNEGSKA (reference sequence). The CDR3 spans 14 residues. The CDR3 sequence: CSARVRGRYNEQFF. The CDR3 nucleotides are TGCAGTGCTAGAGTAAGGGGGCGATACAATGAGCAGTTCTTC.

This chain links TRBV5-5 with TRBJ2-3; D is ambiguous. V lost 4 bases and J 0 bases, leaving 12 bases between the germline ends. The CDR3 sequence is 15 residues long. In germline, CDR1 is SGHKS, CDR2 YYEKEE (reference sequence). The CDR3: CASSPTGRSTDTQYF. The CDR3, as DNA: TGTGCCAGCAGCCCAACCGGACGGAGCACAGATACGCAGTATTTT.

Written as DNA, the CDR3 is TGTGCCAGCAGCTTAACGCGGAATGAGCAGTTCTTC. It specifies CASSLTRNEQFF. This sequence joins TRBV7-2 and TRBJ2-1, with D unclear. The germline V gene has CDR1 SGHTA and CDR2 FQGNSA. The CDR3 contains 12 residues. V lost 2 bases to trimming and J lost 7 bases, with 6 bases between them.

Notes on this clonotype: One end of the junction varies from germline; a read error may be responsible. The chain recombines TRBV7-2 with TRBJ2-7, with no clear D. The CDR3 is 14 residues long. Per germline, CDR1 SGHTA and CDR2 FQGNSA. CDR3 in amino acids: CDSSRTAIGYEQYF. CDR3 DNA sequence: TGTGACAGCAGCCGAACGGCCATAGGCTACGAGCAGTACTTC.

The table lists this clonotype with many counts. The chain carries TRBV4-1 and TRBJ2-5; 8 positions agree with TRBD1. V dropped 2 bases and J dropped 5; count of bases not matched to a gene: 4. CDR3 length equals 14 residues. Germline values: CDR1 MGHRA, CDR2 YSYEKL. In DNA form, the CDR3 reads TGCGCCAGCAGCCAAAACAGGGGGACGGAGACCCAGTACTTC. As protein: CASSQNRGTETQYF.

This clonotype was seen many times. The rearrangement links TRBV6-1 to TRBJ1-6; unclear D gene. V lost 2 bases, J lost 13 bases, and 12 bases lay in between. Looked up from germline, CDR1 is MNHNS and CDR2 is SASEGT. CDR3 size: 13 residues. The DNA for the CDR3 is TGTGCCAGCAGTGAAACTCTTGGGAGTCCCCTCCACTTT. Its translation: CASSETLGSPLHF.

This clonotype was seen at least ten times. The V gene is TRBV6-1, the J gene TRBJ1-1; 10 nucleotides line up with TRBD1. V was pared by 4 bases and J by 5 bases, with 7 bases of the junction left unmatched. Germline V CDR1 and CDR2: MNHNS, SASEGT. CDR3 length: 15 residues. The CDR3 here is CASSGRDRGVTEAFF. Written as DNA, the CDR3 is TGTGCCAGCAGTGGCCGGGACAGGGGTGTGACTGAAGCTTTCTTT.

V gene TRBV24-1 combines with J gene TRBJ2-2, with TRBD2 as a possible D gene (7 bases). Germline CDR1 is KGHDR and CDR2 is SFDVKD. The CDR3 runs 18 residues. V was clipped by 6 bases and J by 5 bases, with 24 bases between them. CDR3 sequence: CATSHRSNGGRRTGELFF. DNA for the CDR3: TGTGCCACCAGTCATCGTTCAAACGGGGGGCGACGGACCGGGGAGCTGTTTTTT.

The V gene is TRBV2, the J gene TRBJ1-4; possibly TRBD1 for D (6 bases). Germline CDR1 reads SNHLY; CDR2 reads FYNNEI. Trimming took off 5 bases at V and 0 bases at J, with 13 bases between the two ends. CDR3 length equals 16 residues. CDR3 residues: CASSQLGGATNEKLFF. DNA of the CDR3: TGTGCCAGCAGTCAATTAGGGGGAGCAACTAATGAAAAACTGTTTTTT.

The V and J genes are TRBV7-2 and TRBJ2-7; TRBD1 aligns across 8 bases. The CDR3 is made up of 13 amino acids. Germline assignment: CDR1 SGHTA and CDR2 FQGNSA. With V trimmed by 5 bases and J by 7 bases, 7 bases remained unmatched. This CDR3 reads CASSLNRQGEQYF. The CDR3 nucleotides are TGTGCCAGCAGCCTCAATAGACAGGGGGAGCAGTACTTC.

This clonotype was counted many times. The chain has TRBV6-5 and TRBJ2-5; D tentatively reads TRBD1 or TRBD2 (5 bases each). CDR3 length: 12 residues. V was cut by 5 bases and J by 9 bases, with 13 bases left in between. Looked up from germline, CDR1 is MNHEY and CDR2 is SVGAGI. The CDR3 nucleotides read TGTGCCAGCAGTAAAAGGGGAGAAGCCCAGTACTTC. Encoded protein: CASSKRGEAQYF.

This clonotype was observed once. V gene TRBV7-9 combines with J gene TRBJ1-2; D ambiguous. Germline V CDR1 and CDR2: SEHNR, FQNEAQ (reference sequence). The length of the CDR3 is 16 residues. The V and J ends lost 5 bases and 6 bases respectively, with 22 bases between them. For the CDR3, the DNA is TGTGCCAGCAGCACAATACGGGCCCGGCGCTCGGATGGCTACACCTTC. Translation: CASSTIRARRSDGYTF.

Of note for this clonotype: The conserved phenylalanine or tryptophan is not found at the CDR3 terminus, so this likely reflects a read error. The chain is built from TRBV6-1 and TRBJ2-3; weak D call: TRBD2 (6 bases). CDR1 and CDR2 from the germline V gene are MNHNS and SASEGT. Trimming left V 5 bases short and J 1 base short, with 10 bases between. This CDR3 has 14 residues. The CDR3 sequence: CASSSGWGTDTQYS. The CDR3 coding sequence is TGTGCCAGCAGTAGCGGGTGGGGCACAGATACGCAGTATTCT.

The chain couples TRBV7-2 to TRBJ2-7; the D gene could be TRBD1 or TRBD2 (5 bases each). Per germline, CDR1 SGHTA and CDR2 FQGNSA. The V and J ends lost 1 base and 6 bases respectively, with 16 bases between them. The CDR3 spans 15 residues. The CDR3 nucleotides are TGTGCCAGCAGCTTAGAGATCGGGACGCGAAGCGAGCAGTACTTC. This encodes CASSLEIGTRSEQYF.

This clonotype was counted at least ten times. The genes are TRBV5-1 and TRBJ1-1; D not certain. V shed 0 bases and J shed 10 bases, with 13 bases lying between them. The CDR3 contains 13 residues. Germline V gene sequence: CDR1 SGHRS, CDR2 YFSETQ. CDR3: CASSLVENEAAFF. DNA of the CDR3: TGCGCCAGCAGCTTGGTCGAAAACGAGGCAGCTTTCTTT.

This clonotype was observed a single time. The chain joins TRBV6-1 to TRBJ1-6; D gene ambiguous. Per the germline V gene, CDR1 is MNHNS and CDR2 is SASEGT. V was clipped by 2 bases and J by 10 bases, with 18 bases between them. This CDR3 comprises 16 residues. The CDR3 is CASSEMPGVGESPLHF. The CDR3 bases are TGTGCCAGCAGTGAAATGCCCGGGGTAGGAGAATCACCCCTCCACTTT.